The 28 T cell receptor beta chains listed next were all sequenced from one sample in a study of long-term antiretroviral therapy in people with HIV. immunoSEQ v3.0 was run at survey level. Assay used: immunoSEQ multiplex PCR; TCRdb lists only in-frame clones, some missing. The profile shows 25,000 to 30,000 clones, approximately 86% of them singletons. Sequencing used unsorted PBMCs, obtained 3 years after starting antiretroviral therapy. The source is a man aged 35 to 55 with HIV.

This chain links TRBV7-8 with TRBJ1-5, with TRBD1 as a possible D gene (6 bases). The V end lost 1 base, the J end lost 4 bases, and 8 bases lay between the germline ends. This CDR3 spans 14 amino acids. Per the germline V gene, CDR1 is SGHVS and CDR2 is FQNEAQ. CDR3 loop: CASSLGGGNQPQHF. The CDR3 DNA reads TGTGCCAGCAGCTTAGGAGGGGGAAATCAGCCCCAGCATTTT.

This chain joins TRBV7-9 and TRBJ1-2; TRBD1 matches 7 bases. Germline V CDR1 and CDR2: SEHNR, FQNEAQ (reference sequence). The V and J ends lost 5 bases and 6 bases, in that order; junction bases with no gene match: 6. The CDR3 runs to 13 residues. For the CDR3, the DNA is TGTGCCAGCAGCCCCCTTGGACAGGATGGCTACACCTTC. Protein product: CASSPLGQDGYTF.

V usage is TRBV19 and J usage is TRBJ2-7; TRBD1 agrees at 8 bases. The J segment lost 0 bases and the V segment lost 4 bases, leaving 2 bases of the junction unmatched. The CDR3 is 14 residues long. The germline CDR1 and CDR2 sequences are LNHDA and SQIVND (reference sequence). The CDR3: CASSTGTGSYEQYF. As DNA, the CDR3 is TGTGCCAGTAGTACCGGGACAGGCTCCTACGAGCAGTACTTC.

J is TRBJ2-7 and V is TRBV29-1; TRBD1 aligns across 7 bases. The V and J ends lost 4 bases and 2 bases, in that order; junction bases with no gene match: 8. The germline V gene encodes CDR1 SQVTM and CDR2 ANQGSEA. The CDR3 is 14 residues long. The CDR3 DNA follows: TGCAGCGTTGTAGGACAGGATAATCCCTACGAGCAGTACTTC. This sequence encodes CSVVGQDNPYEQYF.

The chain joins TRBV27 to TRBJ1-1; D is ambiguous. V shed 6 bases and J shed 0 bases, with 8 bases lying between them. The CDR3 loop spans 13 amino acids. Germline CDR1 MNHEY, CDR2 SMNVEV (reference sequence). CDR3 in amino acids: CASRYQMNTEAFF. The CDR3 DNA reads as TGTGCCAGCAGGTACCAAATGAACACTGAAGCTTTCTTT.

V is TRBV19 and J is TRBJ1-5, with a weak D call TRBD1 (5 bases). CDR1 is LNHDA, CDR2 SQIVND, per germline (reference sequence). This CDR3 is built from 13 residues. Trimming shortened V by 5 bases and J by 8 bases, and 13 bases separated the two germline ends. The CDR3 nucleotides read TGTGCCAGTAGTTTATACCGGGGGGAGCCCCAGCATTTT. This encodes CASSLYRGEPQHF.

The chain links TRBV9 to TRBJ2-2; 7 bases line up with TRBD1. CDR3 length equals 16 residues. V shed 3 bases and J 1 base; nucleotides not matched to a gene: 6. From germline, CDR1 is SGDLS and CDR2 YYNGEE. CDR3 protein: CASSDRGGWNTGELFF. The CDR3, as DNA: TGTGCCAGCAGCGACCGAGGGGGCTGGAACACCGGGGAGCTGTTTTTT.

This clone was counted between two and nine times. DNA of the CDR3: TGTGCCAGCAGCCAGCGGACAGGGCGCACAGATACGCAGTATTTT. Protein: CASSQRTGRTDTQYF. The rearrangement links TRBV11-3 to TRBJ2-3; 8 nucleotides agree with TRBD1. This CDR3 is 15 amino acids long. Trimming removed 5 bases from V and 1 base from J; junction bases left unmatched: 5. CDR1 SGHNT and CDR2 YENEEA come from the germline V gene.

V and J are TRBV7-6 and TRBJ1-2, with D possibly matching TRBD1 (6 bases). Trimming stripped 5 bases from V and 1 base from J, with 17 bases between. Germline V gene lookup returns CDR1 SGHVS and CDR2 FNYEAQ. The CDR3 consists of 16 residues. The CDR3 loop reads CASSPRRSDSNYGYTF. In nucleotides, the CDR3 is TGTGCCAGCAGCCCACGACGCTCGGACAGTAACTATGGCTACACCTTC.

The V and J genes are TRBV7-8 and TRBJ2-7; the match to TRBD2 covers 9 bases. The CDR3 runs to 17 residues. Germline CDR1 reads SGHVS; CDR2 reads FQNEAQ. V lost 0 bases and J lost 3; bases outside the gene matches: 9. CDR3 sequence reads: CASSLAWASGASYEQYF. The CDR3 DNA reads as TGTGCCAGCAGCTTAGCGTGGGCTAGCGGGGCAAGCTACGAGCAGTACTTC.

This rearrangement joins TRBV5-1 to TRBJ2-5; perhaps TRBD2 as D (5 bases). CDR1 SGHRS and CDR2 YFSETQ come from the germline V gene. With 0 bases removed from V and 1 base from J, the gap between germline ends came to 10 bases. The CDR3 runs 15 residues. Written as DNA, the CDR3 is TGCGCCAGCAGCTTGGACAGCGGAGTCCAAGAGACCCAGTACTTC. Translated: CASSLDSGVQETQYF.

This clone was found once. V usage is TRBV11-3 and J usage is TRBJ2-3; D is undetermined. Germline V gene sequence: CDR1 SGHNT, CDR2 YENEEA. The CDR3 sequence is 14 residues long. With 1 base removed from V and 4 bases from J, the gap between germline ends came to 9 bases. CDR3 nucleotide sequence: TGTGCCAGCAGCTTAGTGATAAGAGCAGATACGCAGTATTTT. The encoded protein is CASSLVIRADTQYF.

The V and J genes are TRBV7-3 and TRBJ2-3; 8 bases map to TRBD2. CDR1 is SGHTA and CDR2 is FQGTGA in the germline V gene. The V gene end was trimmed by 2 bases and the J gene end by 0 bases; junction bases not matched to a gene: 1. The CDR3 covers 15 residues. CDR3 nucleotide sequence: TGTGCCAGCAGCTTATCTAGCGGGAGCACAGATACGCAGTATTTT. Translated, it gives CASSLSSGSTDTQYF. Variable domain in full (rest from reference TRBV7-3 and TRBJ2-3): GAGVSQTPSNKVTEKGKYVELRCDPISGHTALYWYRQSLGQGPEFLIYFQGTGAADDSGLPNDRFFAVRPEGSVSTLKIQRTERGDSAVYLCASSLSSGSTDTQYFGPGTRLTVL.

This CDR3 reads CASSELGLAGGRYNEQFF. The CDR3 DNA follows: TGTGCCAGCAGTGAGCTGGGACTAGCGGGAGGGAGATACAATGAGCAGTTCTTC. The chain has TRBV2 and TRBJ2-1; 16 bases fit TRBD2. The CDR3 consists of 18 residues. V shed 3 bases and J 4 bases; nucleotides not matched to a gene: 6. Germline CDR1 reads SNHLY; CDR2 reads FYNNEI.

The genes are TRBV5-6 and TRBJ1-5; perhaps TRBD1 as D (5 bases). Between the trimmed V and J ends, which lost 1 base and 7 bases, there was a span of 12 bases. CDR1 and CDR2 (germline): SGHDT, YYEEEE. The CDR3 runs to 14 residues. DNA of the CDR3: TGTGCCAGCAGCTTGTGGGGGAGCCTGCAGCCCCAGCATTTT. This codes for CASSLWGSLQPQHF. The full variable domain, completed using reference TRBV5-6 and TRBJ1-5, is DAGVTQSPTHLIKTRGQQVTLRCSPKSGHDTVSWYQQALGQGPQFIFQYYEEEERQRGNFPDRFSGHQFPNYSSELNVNALLLGDSALYLCASSLWGSLQPQHFGDGTRLSIL.

The CDR3 region has the DNA TGTGCCAGCAGAGGGACAGGGGTGCAGGGTGAGCAGTTCTTC. Protein: CASRGTGVQGEQFF. This chain links TRBV6-1 with TRBJ2-1, with 10 bases identical to TRBD1. With 6 bases clipped from V and 9 bases from J, the junction kept 8 bases outside the gene matches. The CDR3 has 14 amino acids. Germline V gene sequence: CDR1 MNHNS, CDR2 SASEGT.

V usage is TRBV30 and J usage is TRBJ2-1, with D possibly TRBD2 on 5 matching bases. Trimming removed 5 bases from V and 5 bases from J, with 10 bases in between. The CDR3 runs to 12 residues. CDR1 is GTSNPN, CDR2 SVGIG, per germline (reference sequence). Here the CDR3 reads CAWSGIHNEQFF. Here the CDR3 DNA reads TGTGCCTGGTCGGGGATCCACAATGAGCAGTTCTTC. The whole variable domain, remainder taken from reference TRBV30 and TRBJ2-1, is SQTIHQWPATLVQPVGSPLSLECTVEGTSNPNLYWYRQAAGRGLQLLFYSVGIGQISSEVPQNLSASRPQDRQFILSSKKLLLSDSGFYLCAWSGIHNEQFFGPGTRLTVL.

This chain links TRBV18 with TRBJ1-1; 11 bases fit TRBD1. Trimming cost V 3 bases and J 3 bases; bases outside gene matches: 3. CDR1 is KGHSH, CDR2 LQKENI, per germline. The CDR3 runs to 15 residues. The CDR3 nucleotides are TGTGCCAGCTCACCTCCGGGACAGGGGGACACTGAAGCTTTCTTT. Its protein is CASSPPGQGDTEAFF. Combining the CDR3 with reference TRBV18 and TRBJ1-1 gives the whole variable domain NAGVMQNPRHLVRRRGQEARLRCSPMKGHSHVYWYRQLPEEGLKFMVYLQKENIIDESGMPKERFSAEFPKEGPSILRIQQVVRGDSAAYFCASSPPGQGDTEAFFGQGTRLTVV.

V usage is TRBV4-1 and J usage is TRBJ2-7; TRBD2 matches 9 bases. After removal of 0 bases from V and 3 bases from J, the junction contained 12 bases not matched to a gene. The CDR3 loop spans 18 amino acids. Germline CDR1 reads MGHRA; CDR2 reads YSYEKL. Here the CDR3 reads CASSQDGVAGEGVYEQYF. In DNA form, the CDR3 reads TGCGCCAGCAGCCAAGATGGGGTAGCGGGAGAGGGGGTCTACGAGCAGTACTTC.

The chain couples TRBV29-1 to TRBJ1-1, with D tentatively TRBD1 (6 bases). This CDR3 comprises 12 residues. V lost 3 bases and J 4 bases, leaving 9 bases between the germline ends. Germline loops: CDR1 SQVTM, CDR2 ANQGSEA. The CDR3 loop reads CSVEGASTEAFF. The CDR3 bases are TGCAGCGTTGAGGGGGCAAGCACTGAAGCTTTCTTT.

The rearrangement links TRBV5-4 to TRBJ2-3; possibly TRBD1 for D (6 bases). The CDR3 runs to 14 residues. Deletions cut 4 bases from V and 4 bases from J, with 13 bases between. Germline V gives CDR1 SGHNT, CDR2 YYREEE (reference sequence). In DNA form, the CDR3 reads TGTGCCAGCAGCCTTTTTACAGGGCCAGATACGCAGTATTTT. Protein sequence: CASSLFTGPDTQYF.

The V and J genes are TRBV11-2 and TRBJ2-1, with 11 bases matching TRBD1. The germline CDR1 and CDR2 sequences are SGHAT and FQNNGV. The CDR3 consists of 19 residues. Unmatched junction bases numbered 11, after V lost 4 bases and J lost 0 bases. The CDR3 sequence is CASSSYTGTGGSSYNEQFF. The CDR3 nucleotides are TGTGCCAGCAGCTCGTACACCGGGACAGGGGGGAGCTCCTACAATGAGCAGTTCTTC.

V usage is TRBV10-3 and J usage is TRBJ2-1; D unclear. Germline CDR1 reads ENHRY; CDR2 reads SYGVKD. Deletions cut 2 bases from V and 5 bases from J, with 13 bases between. The CDR3 covers 15 residues. DNA of the CDR3: TGTGCCATCAGTGAGGGTCCCGTCCATAACAATGAGCAGTTCTTC. It translates to CAISEGPVHNNEQFF.

The chain joins TRBV9 to TRBJ2-5, with 7 nucleotides matching TRBD2. The CDR3 runs 13 residues. Germline-derived CDR1 and CDR2 are SGDLS and YYNGEE. Germline trimming cut 2 bases from V and 7 bases from J; bases unmatched to any gene: 5. CDR3 loop: CASSVGGWGTQYF. CDR3 DNA sequence: TGTGCCAGCAGCGTCGGGGGGTGGGGGACCCAGTACTTC.

V is TRBV11-3 and J is TRBJ1-2, with D unclear. The germline V gene has CDR1 SGHNT and CDR2 YENEEA. The ends were cut back, 2 bases at V and 2 bases at J, with 15 bases in the middle. The CDR3 covers 16 residues. The CDR3 DNA follows: TGTGCCAGCAGCTTACTGGGTGGCAGCATAAACTATGGCTACACCTTC. This codes for CASSLLGGSINYGYTF.

The chain carries TRBV11-2 and TRBJ2-7; 11 nucleotides align to TRBD1. V was pared by 4 bases and J by 1 base, with 9 bases of the junction left unmatched. The CDR3 contains 17 residues. The germline V gene has CDR1 SGHAT and CDR2 FQNNGV. In DNA, the CDR3 is TGTGCCAGCAGCTCCCCTCCGGGACAGGGGGATTCCTACGAGCAGTACTTC. This translates into CASSSPPGQGDSYEQYF.

J is TRBJ2-2 and V is TRBV19; 8 bases align to TRBD2. Losses at the gene ends were 6 bases for V and 6 bases for J; bases not matched to a gene: 9. This CDR3 is 15 amino acids long. Germline-derived CDR1 and CDR2 are LNHDA and SQIVND (reference sequence). CDR3 DNA: TGTGCCAGTAGACTCGCCCCGGGACTAGCCGGGGAGCTGTTTTTT. This codes for CASRLAPGLAGELFF.

V gene TRBV5-6 combines with J gene TRBJ1-3, with a possible D match to TRBD1 (5 bases). CDR1 and CDR2 from the germline V gene are SGHDT and YYEEEE. The CDR3 loop spans 15 amino acids. V gave up 1 base and J gave up 0 bases, with 8 bases separating them. In DNA form, the CDR3 reads TGTGCCAGCAGCTTGACGGGGGGCTCTGGAAACACCATATATTTT. This encodes CASSLTGGSGNTIYF.